The following is a T cell receptor (beta chain) sequence with its context. TCRdb keeps only in-frame clones here, not all; method: immunoSEQ multiplex PCR. The table shows around 70,000 clones, with 95% to 97% occurring only once. The CDR3 has 11 amino acids. V lost 5 bases and J lost 5, with 10 bases in between. Germline loops: CDR1 GTSNPN, CDR2 SVGIG (reference sequence). The entry originates in a study of technical replicates of blood from several donors. The sequencing input was T cells isolated from PBMCs. This TCR derives from a human donor in good health. V usage is TRBV30 and J usage is TRBJ2-7; D may be TRBD2 (6 bases). Here the CDR3 DNA reads TGTGCCTGGTTTAGCGGAAACGAGCAGTACTTC. It translates to CAWFSGNEQYF. Looking up the rest from reference TRBV30 and TRBJ2-7 gives the full variable domain: SQTIHQWPATLVQPVGSPLSLECTVEGTSNPNLYWYRQAAGRGLQLLFYSVGIGQISSEVPQNLSASRPQDRQFILSSKKLLLSDSGFYLCAWFSGNEQYFGPGTRLTVT.